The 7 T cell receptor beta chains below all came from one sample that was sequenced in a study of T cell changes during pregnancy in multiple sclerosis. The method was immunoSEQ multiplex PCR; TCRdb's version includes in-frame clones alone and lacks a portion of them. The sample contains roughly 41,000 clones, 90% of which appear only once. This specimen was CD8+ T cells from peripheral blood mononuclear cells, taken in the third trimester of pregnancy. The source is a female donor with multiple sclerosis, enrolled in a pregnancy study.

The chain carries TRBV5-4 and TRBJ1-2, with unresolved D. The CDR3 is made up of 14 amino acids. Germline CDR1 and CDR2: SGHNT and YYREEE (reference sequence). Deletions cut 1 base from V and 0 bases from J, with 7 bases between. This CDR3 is CASSLYIANYGYTF. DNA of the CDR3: TGTGCCAGCAGCTTGTATATAGCTAACTATGGCTACACCTTC.

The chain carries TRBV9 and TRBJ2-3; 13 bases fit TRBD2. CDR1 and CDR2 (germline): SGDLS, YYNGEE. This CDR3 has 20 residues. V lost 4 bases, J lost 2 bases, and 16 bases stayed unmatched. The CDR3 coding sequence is TGTGCCAGCAGCCATCCGACTAGCGGGAGGCCCCTACCCCCCACAGATACGCAGTATTTT. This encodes CASSHPTSGRPLPPTDTQYF.

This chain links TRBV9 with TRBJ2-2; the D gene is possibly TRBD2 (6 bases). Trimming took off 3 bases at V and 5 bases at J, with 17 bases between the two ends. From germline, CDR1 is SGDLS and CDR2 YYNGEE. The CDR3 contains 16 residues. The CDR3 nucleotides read TGTGCCAGCAGCGAGCCCTTGTCGACTAGAACCGGGGAGCTGTTTTTT. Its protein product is CASSEPLSTRTGELFF. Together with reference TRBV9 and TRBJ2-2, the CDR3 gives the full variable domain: DSGVTQTPKHLITATGQRVTLRCSPRSGDLSVYWYQQSLDQGLQFLIQYYNGEERAKGNILERFSAQQFPDLHSELNLSSLELGDSALYFCASSEPLSTRTGELFFGEGSRLTVL.

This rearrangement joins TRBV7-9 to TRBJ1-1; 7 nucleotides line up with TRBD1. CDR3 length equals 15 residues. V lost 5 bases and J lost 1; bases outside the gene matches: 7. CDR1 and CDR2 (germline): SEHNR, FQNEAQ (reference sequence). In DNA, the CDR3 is TGTGCCAGCAGCGAGATGGGGACAGAGAACACTGAAGCTTTCTTT. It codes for CASSEMGTENTEAFF. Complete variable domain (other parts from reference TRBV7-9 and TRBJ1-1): DTGVSQNPRHKITKRGQNVTFRCDPISEHNRLYWYRQTLGQGPEFLTYFQNEAQLEKSRLLSDRFSAERPKGSFSTLEIQRTEQGDSAMYLCASSEMGTENTEAFFGQGTRLTVV.

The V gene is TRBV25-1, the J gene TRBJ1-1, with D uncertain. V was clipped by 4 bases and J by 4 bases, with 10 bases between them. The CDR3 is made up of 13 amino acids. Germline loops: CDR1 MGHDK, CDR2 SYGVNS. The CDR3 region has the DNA TGTGCCAGCAGTGTCACAGCCGTCACTGAAGCTTTCTTT. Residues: CASSVTAVTEAFF.

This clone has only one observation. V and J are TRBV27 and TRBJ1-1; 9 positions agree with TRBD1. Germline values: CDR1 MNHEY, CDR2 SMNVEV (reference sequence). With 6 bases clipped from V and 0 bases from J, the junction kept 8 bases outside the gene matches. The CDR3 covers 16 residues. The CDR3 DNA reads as TGTGCCAGCAGCGCGGGACAGGGCCTAATGAACACTGAAGCTTTCTTT. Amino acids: CASSAGQGLMNTEAFF.

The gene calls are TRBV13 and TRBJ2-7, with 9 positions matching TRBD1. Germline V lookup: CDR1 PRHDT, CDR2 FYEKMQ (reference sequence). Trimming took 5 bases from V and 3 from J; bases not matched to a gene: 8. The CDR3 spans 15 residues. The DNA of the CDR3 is TGTGCCAGCAGCGGGGCGGGACAGGGCGACTACGAGCAGTACTTC. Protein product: CASSGAGQGDYEQYF.